This TCR beta chain was captured by sequencing in a study of T cell clonality in common variable immunodeficiency. CVID and control samples used equivalent genomic DNA input. The method was immunoSEQ multiplex PCR; TCRdb's version includes in-frame clones alone and lacks a portion of them. In total the sample includes tens of thousands of clones, none of them seen once. Findings of the study overall: Shared TCRbeta clones were fewer between CVID subjects than controls. Repertoire-complication correlations in CVID were limited by patient heterogeneity. Reportedly, TCR beta sequences from common variable immunodeficiency showed fewer deletions and N-nucleotide insertions.

The CDR3 runs 13 residues. Germline V lookup: CDR1 SGHTS, CDR2 YDEGEE. V shed 5 bases and J 7 bases; nucleotides not matched to a gene: 8. This clone has only a few counts. The target antigen is unknown. The read gets to within 3 residues of the CDR3 end, and the germline J gene fills in the rest. The source material was peripheral blood mononuclear cells. V and J are TRBV5-8 and TRBJ1-2, with 7 bases fitting TRBD1. The TCR was taken from a person aged 18 to 70 in good health. CDR3 DNA (partial): TGTGCCAGCAGGCTGACAGGGTCTGGTGGC. Protein sequence: CASRLTGSGG. The whole CDR3 sequence is CASRLTGSGGYTF.